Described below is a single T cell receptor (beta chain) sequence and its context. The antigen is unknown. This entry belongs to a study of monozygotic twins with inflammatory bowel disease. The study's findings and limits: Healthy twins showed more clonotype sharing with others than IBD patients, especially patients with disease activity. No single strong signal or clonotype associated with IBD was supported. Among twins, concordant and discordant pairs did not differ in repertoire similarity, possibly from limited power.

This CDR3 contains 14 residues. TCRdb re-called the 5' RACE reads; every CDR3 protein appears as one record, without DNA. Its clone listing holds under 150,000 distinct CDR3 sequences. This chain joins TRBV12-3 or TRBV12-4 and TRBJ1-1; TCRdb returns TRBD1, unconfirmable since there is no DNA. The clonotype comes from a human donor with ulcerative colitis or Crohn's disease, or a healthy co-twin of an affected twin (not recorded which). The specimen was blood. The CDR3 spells CASSEGGVDTEAFF.